The sequence of this T cell receptor (beta chain) was determined in a study of T cell responses to AZD1222 COVID-19 vaccine. Study outcomes and limitations: Females made up more of the donors, who were largely white British, and clonal diversity may have come out too low. Baseline serostatus was positive in only five to seven AZD1222 recipients. All repertoire sampling was performed exclusively after the peak T cell response.

As to this clone: Its antigen is undetermined.

The data were produced by immunoSEQ multiplex PCR, yet TCRdb's version contains in-frame clones alone and is incomplete. Of 140,000 or so clones in the sample, roughly 90% were seen once. Germline loops: CDR1 MDHEN, CDR2 SYDVKM. Trimming cost V 6 bases and J 5 bases; bases outside gene matches: 7. This CDR3 is built from 15 residues. The specimen was peripheral blood, collected on day 0 of AZD1222 vaccination. The J gene is TRBJ1-4, the V gene TRBV28; 9 positions match TRBD1. This sequence originates from an adult in good health. The CDR3 DNA follows: TGTGCCAGCAGGACCACAGGGGGCGGGAATGAAAAACTGTTTTTT. Encoded protein: CASRTTGGGNEKLFF. Full variable domain (missing parts from reference TRBV28 and TRBJ1-4): DVKVTQSSRYLVKRTGEKVFLECVQDMDHENMFWYRQDPGLGLRLIYFSYDVKMKEKGDIPEGYSVSREKKERFSLILESASTNQTSMYLCASRTTGGGNEKLFFGSGTQLSVL.